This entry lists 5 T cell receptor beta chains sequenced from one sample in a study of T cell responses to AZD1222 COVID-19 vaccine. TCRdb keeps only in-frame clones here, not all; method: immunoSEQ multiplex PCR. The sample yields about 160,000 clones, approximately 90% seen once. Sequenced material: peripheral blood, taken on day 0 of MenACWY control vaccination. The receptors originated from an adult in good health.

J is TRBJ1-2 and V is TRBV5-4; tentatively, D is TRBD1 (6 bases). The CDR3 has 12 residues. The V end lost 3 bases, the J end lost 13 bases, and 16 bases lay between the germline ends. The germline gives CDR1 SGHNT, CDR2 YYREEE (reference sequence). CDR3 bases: TGTGCCAGCAGCTCCTTTACAGGGCCGACCACCTTC. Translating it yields CASSSFTGPTTF.

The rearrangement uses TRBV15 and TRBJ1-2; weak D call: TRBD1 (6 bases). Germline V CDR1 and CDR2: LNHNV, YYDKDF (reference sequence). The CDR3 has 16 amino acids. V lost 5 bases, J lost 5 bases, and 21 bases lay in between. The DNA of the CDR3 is TGTGCCACCAGCCCCGTGGGTGGAGGGGGGGAGTATGGCTACACCTTC. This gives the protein CATSPVGGGGEYGYTF.

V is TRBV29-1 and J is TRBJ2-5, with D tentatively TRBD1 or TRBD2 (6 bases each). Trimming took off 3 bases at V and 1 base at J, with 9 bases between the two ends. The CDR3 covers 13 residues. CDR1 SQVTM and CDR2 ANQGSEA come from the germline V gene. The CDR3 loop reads CSVDKGGQETQYF. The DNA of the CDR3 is TGCAGCGTTGATAAGGGGGGCCAAGAGACCCAGTACTTC.

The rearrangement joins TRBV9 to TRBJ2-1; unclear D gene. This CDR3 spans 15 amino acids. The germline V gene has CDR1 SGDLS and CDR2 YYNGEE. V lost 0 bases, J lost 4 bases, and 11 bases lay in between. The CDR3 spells CASSVERSVYNEQFF. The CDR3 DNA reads TGTGCCAGCAGCGTAGAGAGGAGCGTATACAATGAGCAGTTCTTC.

CDR3 nucleotides: TGTGCCAGCAGCCCCCAGGAGGGATCCAATGAAAAACTGTTTTTT. The encoded protein is CASSPQEGSNEKLFF. The rearrangement links TRBV9 to TRBJ1-4; no definite D call. The CDR3 runs 15 residues. The germline gives CDR1 SGDLS, CDR2 YYNGEE. V was cut by 4 bases and J by 5 bases, with 15 bases left in between.